The 2 T cell receptor beta chains below were found in one sample sequenced in a study of OX40 agonist ivuxolimab in advanced cancers. Some clones are missing from TCRdb's copy, which holds only in-frame ones; the method was immunoSEQ multiplex PCR. Here the sample spans some 86,000 clones, 80% to 95% being singletons. Sequences were derived from CD4+ or CD8+ T cells sorted from blood, sampled in a trial of the OX40 agonist ivuxolimab. These receptors were taken from an adult with an advanced solid tumor such as melanoma, head and neck, liver or kidney cancer.

CDR3 bases: TGTGCCAGCGGAAAGGGGGCGAGTGAGCAGTACGTC. Encoded protein: CASGKGASEQYV. The genes are TRBV27 and TRBJ2-7; 7 bases line up with TRBD1. This CDR3 is built from 12 residues. The germline gives CDR1 MNHEY, CDR2 SMNVEV (reference sequence). V lost 8 bases to trimming and J lost 7 bases; unmatched junction nucleotides: 8.

V usage is TRBV19 and J usage is TRBJ1-4; 7 bases line up with TRBD1. Germline V gives CDR1 LNHDA, CDR2 SQIVND (reference sequence). The junction had 4 bases not matched to a gene; V was cut back by 4 bases and J by 2 bases. The CDR3 contains 15 residues. CDR3 loop: CASSTTGWTNEKLFF. The CDR3 DNA sequence: TGTGCCAGTAGTACGACAGGGTGGACTAATGAAAAACTGTTTTTT.